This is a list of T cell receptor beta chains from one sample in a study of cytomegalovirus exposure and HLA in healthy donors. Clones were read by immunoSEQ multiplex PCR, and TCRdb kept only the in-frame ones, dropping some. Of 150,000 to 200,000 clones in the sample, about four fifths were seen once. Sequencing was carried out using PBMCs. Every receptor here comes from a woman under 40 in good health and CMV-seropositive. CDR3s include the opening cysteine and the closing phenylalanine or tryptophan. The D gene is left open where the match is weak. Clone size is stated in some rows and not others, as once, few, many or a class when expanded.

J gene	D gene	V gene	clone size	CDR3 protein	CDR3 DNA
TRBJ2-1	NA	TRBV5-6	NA	CASSLFSGAGYNEQFF	TGTGCCAGCAGCTTGTTTTCAGGGGCGGGCTACAATGAGCAGTTCTTC
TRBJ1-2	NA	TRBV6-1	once	CASSLRTELYGYTF	TGTGCCAGCAGTCTACGGACAGAGCTCTATGGCTACACCTTC
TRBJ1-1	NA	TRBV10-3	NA	CAISEYREAGEYAFF	TGTGCCATCAGTGAATACAGGGAAGCGGGGGAATACGCTTTCTTT
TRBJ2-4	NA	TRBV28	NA	CAISSRGFIQYF	TGTGCCATTTCCTCACGGGGGTTTATTCAGTACTTC
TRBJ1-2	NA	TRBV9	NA	CASSPLPQGGGYGYTF	TGTGCCAGCAGCCCCTTACCTCAGGGAGGAGGCTATGGCTACACCTTC
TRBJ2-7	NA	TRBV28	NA	CASSLSARQAPFPYEQYF	TGTGCCAGCAGTTTATCCGCACGACAGGCGCCGTTTCCCTACGAGCAGTACTTC
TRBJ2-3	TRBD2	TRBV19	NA	CASSTGLAGPRDTQYF	TGTGCCAGTAGTACCGGACTAGCGGGACCCAGGGATACGCAGTATTTT
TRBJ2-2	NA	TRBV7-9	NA	CTSSLLGGDTGELFF	TGTACCAGCAGCTTATTAGGAGGGGACACCGGGGAGCTGTTTTTT
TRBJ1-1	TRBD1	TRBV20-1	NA	CSANRGTEAFF	TGCAGTGCTAACAGGGGAACTGAAGCTTTCTTT
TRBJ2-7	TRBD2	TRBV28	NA	CASSSGADYEQYF	TGTGCCAGCAGTAGCGGGGCGGACTACGAGCAGTACTTC
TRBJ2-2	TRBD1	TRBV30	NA	CAWRRTGNSNAGELFF	TGTGCCTGGAGGCGGACAGGGAATTCGAACGCCGGGGAGCTGTTTTTT
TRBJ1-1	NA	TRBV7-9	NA	CASSSGRDMNTEAFF	TGTGCCAGCAGCTCCGGACGGGACATGAACACTGAAGCTTTCTTT
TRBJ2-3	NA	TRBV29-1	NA	CSGLAETSTDTQYF	TGCAGCGGATTAGCGGAAACTAGCACAGATACGCAGTATTTT
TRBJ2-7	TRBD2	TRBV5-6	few	CASSSASGGSKSYEQYF	TGTGCCAGCAGCTCCGCTAGCGGGGGGAGTAAATCCTACGAGCAGTACTTC
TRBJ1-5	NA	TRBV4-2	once	CASSQDQGGNQPQHF	TGTGCCAGCAGCCAAGATCAGGGTGGCAATCAGCCCCAGCATTTT
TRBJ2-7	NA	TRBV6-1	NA	CASSDRQMGEQYF	TGTGCCAGCAGTGATAGACAGATGGGTGAGCAGTACTTC
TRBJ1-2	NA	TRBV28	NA	CASSVGPGSRGYTF	TGTGCCAGCAGTGTTGGACCGGGGAGTCGGGGCTACACCTTC
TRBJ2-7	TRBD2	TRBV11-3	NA	CASSFGLGEQYF	TGTGCCAGCAGCTTTGGACTAGGCGAGCAGTACTTC
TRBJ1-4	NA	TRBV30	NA	CARQATNEKLFF	TGTGCCCGGCAGGCAACTAATGAAAAACTGTTTTTT
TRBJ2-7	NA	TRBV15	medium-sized	CATSRGHSSYEQYF	TGTGCCACCAGCAGAGGTCACAGCTCCTACGAGCAGTACTTC
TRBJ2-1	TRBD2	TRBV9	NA	CASSATVVAGLDEQFF	TGTGCCAGCAGCGCGACGGTGGTAGCGGGGTTAGATGAGCAGTTCTTC
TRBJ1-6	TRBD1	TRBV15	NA	CATSGRQGVNSPLHF	TGTGCCACCAGCGGGCGACAGGGGGTTAATTCACCCCTCCACTTT
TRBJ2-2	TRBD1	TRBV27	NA	CASSLQIRDSTTGELFF	TGTGCCAGCAGTTTACAGATCCGGGACAGCACCACCGGGGAGCTGTTTTTT
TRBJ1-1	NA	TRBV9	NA	CASSVGPGPNTEAFF	TGTGCCAGCAGCGTAGGGCCAGGTCCCAACACTGAAGCTTTCTTT
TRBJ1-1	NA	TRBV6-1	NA	CASSRVRGMNTEAFF	TGTGCCAGCAGCCGGGTAAGGGGAATGAACACTGAAGCTTTCTTT
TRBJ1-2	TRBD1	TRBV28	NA	CASSKGGGRVRGYTF	TGTGCCAGCAGTAAAGGAGGGGGCAGGGTCCGGGGCTACACCTTC
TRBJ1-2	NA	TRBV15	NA	CATSRDGGTTYGYTF	TGTGCCACCAGCAGAGATGGCGGGACGACCTATGGCTACACCTTC
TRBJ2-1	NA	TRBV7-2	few	CASSPFSSYNEQFF	TGTGCCAGCAGCCCCTTCAGCTCCTACAATGAGCAGTTCTTC
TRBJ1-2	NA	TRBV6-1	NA	CASSEGPGRGYTF	TGTGCCAGCAGTGAAGGGCCGGGAAGAGGCTACACCTTC
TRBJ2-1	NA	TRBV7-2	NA	CASSLVLNGNEQFF	TGTGCCAGCAGCTTAGTATTGAACGGCAATGAGCAGTTCTTC
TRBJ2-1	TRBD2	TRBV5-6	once	CASSGGLIAGVPSYNEQFF	TGTGCCAGCAGCGGGGGTCTGATAGCGGGAGTTCCTTCCTACAATGAGCAGTTCTTC
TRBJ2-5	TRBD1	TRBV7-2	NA	CASSPRDRAPKETQYF	TGTGCCAGCAGCCCCCGGGACAGGGCCCCGAAGGAGACCCAGTACTTC
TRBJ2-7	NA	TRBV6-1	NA	CASSPQGYEQYF	TGTGCCAGCAGTCCACAGGGATACGAGCAGTACTTC
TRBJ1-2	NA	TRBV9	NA	CASSAQDRYYGYTF	TGTGCCAGCAGCGCACAGGACAGATACTATGGCTACACCTTC